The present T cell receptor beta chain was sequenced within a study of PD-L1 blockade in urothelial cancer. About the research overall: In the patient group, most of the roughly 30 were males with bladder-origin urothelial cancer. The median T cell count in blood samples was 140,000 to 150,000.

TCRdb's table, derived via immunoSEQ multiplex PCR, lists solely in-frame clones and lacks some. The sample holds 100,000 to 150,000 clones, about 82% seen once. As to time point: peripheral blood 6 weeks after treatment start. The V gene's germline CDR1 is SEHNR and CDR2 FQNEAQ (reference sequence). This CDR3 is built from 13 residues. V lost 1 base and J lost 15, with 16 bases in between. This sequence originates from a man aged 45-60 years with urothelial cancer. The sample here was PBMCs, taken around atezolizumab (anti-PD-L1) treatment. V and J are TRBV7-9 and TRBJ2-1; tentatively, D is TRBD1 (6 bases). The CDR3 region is CASSLEDSPSRFF. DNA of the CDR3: TGTGCCAGCAGCTTAGAGGACAGCCCGTCGCGGTTCTTC. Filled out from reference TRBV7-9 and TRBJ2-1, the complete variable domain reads DTGVSQNPRHKITKRGQNVTFRCDPISEHNRLYWYRQTLGQGPEFLTYFQNEAQLEKSRLLSDRFSAERPKGSFSTLEIQRTEQGDSAMYLCASSLEDSPSRFFGPGTRLTVL.